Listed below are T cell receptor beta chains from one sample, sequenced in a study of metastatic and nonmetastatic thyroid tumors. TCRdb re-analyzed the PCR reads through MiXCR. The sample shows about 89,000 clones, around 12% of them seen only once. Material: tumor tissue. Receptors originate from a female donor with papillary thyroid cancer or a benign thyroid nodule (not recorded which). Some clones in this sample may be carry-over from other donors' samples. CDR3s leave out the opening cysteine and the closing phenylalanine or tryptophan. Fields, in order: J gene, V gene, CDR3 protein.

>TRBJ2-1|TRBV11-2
ASSLVGGGGHNEQF
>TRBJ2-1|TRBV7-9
ASSLGGGYNEQF
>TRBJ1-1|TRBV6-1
ASRILTSYTEAF
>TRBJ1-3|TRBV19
ASSISSGRLGNTIY
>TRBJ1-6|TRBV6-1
ASSRTEPHNSPLH
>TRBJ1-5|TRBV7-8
ASSLATGGLQPQH
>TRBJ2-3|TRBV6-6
ASSYSASGRSDTQY
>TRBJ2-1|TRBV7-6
ASSPCVPLYNEQF
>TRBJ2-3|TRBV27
ASSLVAGGTDTQY
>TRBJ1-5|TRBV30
AWSTGLSNQPQH
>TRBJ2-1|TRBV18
ASSPPGSINNEQF
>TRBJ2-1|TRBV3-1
ASSHSTDNEQF
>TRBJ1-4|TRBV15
ASQSGFDEKLF
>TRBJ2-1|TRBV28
ASGWLGNEQF
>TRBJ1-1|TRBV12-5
ASGPGGGNTEAF
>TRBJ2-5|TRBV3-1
ASRRLAGEETQY
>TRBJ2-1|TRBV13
ASSYRRLSSYNEQF
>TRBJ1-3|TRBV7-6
ASSLRGLQVGNTIY
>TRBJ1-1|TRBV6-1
ASSELGVNTEAF
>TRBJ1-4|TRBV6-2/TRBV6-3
ASSCSVSGTGVEKLF
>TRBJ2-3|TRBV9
ASSVAPMDRGLTDTQY
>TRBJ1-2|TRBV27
ASSIWGQVNEDYGYT
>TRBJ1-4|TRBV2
ASSEADRNRFNEKLF
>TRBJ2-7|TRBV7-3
ASSPRLAAPHEQY
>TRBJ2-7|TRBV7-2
ASQLGTGARGEQY
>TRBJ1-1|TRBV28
ASSLAQGGTEAF
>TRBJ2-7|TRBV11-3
ASGWKRDYEQY
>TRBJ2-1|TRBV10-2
ASSQLGSEQF
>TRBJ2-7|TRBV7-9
ASSLGVYEQY